A single sample is the source of the 21 T cell receptor beta chains below, sequenced in a study of control samples from healthy donors and cancer patients. Profiled with immunoSEQ multiplex PCR; TCRdb holds only in-frame clones, not every one. This table has 90,000 or so clones, about 89% appearing once. Sequenced: PBMCs. The receptors here all came from a woman between 50 and 59 years old with colorectal cancer.

This rearrangement joins TRBV7-3 to TRBJ2-2, with a weak D call TRBD1 (5 bases). V was pared by 2 bases and J by 1 base, with 14 bases between. Germline V gene lookup returns CDR1 SGHTA and CDR2 FQGTGA. The CDR3 runs 17 residues. The CDR3 DNA reads as TGTGCCAGCAGCTTAGGCCCAGTTCAGGGGAACACCGGGGAGCTGTTTTTT. Translated: CASSLGPVQGNTGELFF.

This clone was detected a few times. V is TRBV6-2 or TRBV6-3 and J is TRBJ1-4; no reliable D call. The CDR3 is made up of 13 amino acids. Trimming stripped 6 bases from V and 6 bases from J, with 11 bases between. In germline, CDR1 is MNHEY, CDR2 SVGEGT. The CDR3 protein is CASSPQADEKLFF. The CDR3, as DNA: TGTGCCAGCAGCCCCCAGGCGGATGAAAAACTGTTTTTT.

The chain carries TRBV7-2 and TRBJ1-3; D is ambiguous. CDR1 and CDR2 (germline): SGHTA, FQGNSA. With 2 bases removed from V and 0 bases from J, the gap between germline ends came to 8 bases. This CDR3 has 15 amino acids. This CDR3 is CASSLYGISGNTIYF. The CDR3, as DNA: TGTGCCAGCAGCTTATATGGGATCTCTGGAAACACCATATATTTT.

The chain links TRBV2 to TRBJ1-1; D uncertain. Germline V CDR1 and CDR2: SNHLY, FYNNEI. The V gene lost 3 bases and the J gene lost 2 bases, with 7 bases spanning the gap. CDR3 size: 13 residues. The CDR3 reads CASSDEKNTEAFF. The CDR3 coding sequence is TGTGCCAGCAGTGATGAGAAAAACACTGAAGCTTTCTTT.

This chain connects TRBV12-5 to TRBJ1-5, with TRBD1 matching over 7 bases. The length of the CDR3 is 15 residues. Germline V lookup: CDR1 LGHNT, CDR2 FRNRAP. V was pared by 2 bases and J by 3 bases, with 4 bases of the junction left unmatched. CDR3: CASGLNQGVNQPQHF. The DNA for the CDR3 is TGTGCTAGTGGTTTGAATCAGGGGGTCAATCAGCCCCAGCATTTT.

The V gene is TRBV7-9, the J gene TRBJ1-1; 7 bases agree with TRBD1. The CDR3 is 16 residues long. CDR1 is SEHNR, CDR2 FQNEAQ, per germline (reference sequence). With 0 bases clipped from V and 3 bases from J, the junction kept 7 bases outside the gene matches. The DNA of the CDR3 is TGTGCCAGCAGCTTAGCGGTCCACAGGGGAGACACTGAAGCTTTCTTT. It translates to CASSLAVHRGDTEAFF.

The V call is TRBV4-3, the J call TRBJ1-6; 9 bases line up with TRBD1. CDR1 LGHNA and CDR2 YSLEER come from the germline V gene. J lost 5 bases, V lost 5 bases, and 4 bases had no gene match. CDR3 length equals 15 residues. CDR3 sequence reads: CASSARDRDNSPLHF. DNA for the CDR3: TGCGCCAGCAGCGCCCGGGACAGGGATAATTCACCCCTCCACTTT.

This chain joins TRBV2 and TRBJ2-3; 11 bases align to TRBD2. CDR1 SNHLY and CDR2 FYNNEI come from the germline V gene. This CDR3 is built from 14 residues. Trimming took 6 bases from V and 4 from J; bases not matched to a gene: 3. CDR3 sequence: CASRRLAGPDTQYF. As DNA, the CDR3 is TGTGCCAGCAGACGACTAGCGGGGCCAGATACGCAGTATTTT. Supplemented by reference TRBV2 and TRBJ2-3, the full variable domain reads EPEVTQTPSHQVTQMGQEVILRCVPISNHLYFYWYRQILGQKVEFLVSFYNNEISEKSEIFDDQFSVERPDGSNFTLKIRSTKLEDSAMYFCASRRLAGPDTQYFGPGTRLTVL.

The V gene is TRBV27, the J gene TRBJ2-3; 9 nucleotides line up with TRBD2. The CDR3 covers 17 residues. V gave up 0 bases and J gave up 4 bases; unmatched junction bases: 8. The V gene's germline CDR1 is MNHEY and CDR2 SMNVEV (reference sequence). CDR3 region: CASSLSGWTSAADTQYF. CDR3 coding DNA: TGTGCCAGCAGTTTATCGGGCTGGACTAGCGCCGCAGATACGCAGTATTTT.

This clone was seen a single time. This sequence joins TRBV18 and TRBJ1-2; D is possibly TRBD1 (5 bases). The V end lost 3 bases, the J end lost 3 bases, and 14 bases lay between the germline ends. Germline V gene data show CDR1 as KGHSH and CDR2 as LQKENI. The length of the CDR3 is 15 residues. CDR3 residues: CASSPFPIRDYGYTF. CDR3 nucleotide sequence: TGTGCCAGCTCACCCTTCCCAATCAGGGACTATGGCTACACCTTC.

The V gene is TRBV4-1, the J gene TRBJ2-3, with D possibly matching TRBD2 (6 bases). V gave up 4 bases and J gave up 0 bases, with 11 bases separating them. Germline V gives CDR1 MGHRA, CDR2 YSYEKL. The CDR3 spans 15 residues. CDR3 coding DNA: TGCGCCAGCAGCCCTCGGACTACTAGCACAGATACGCAGTATTTT. Translating it yields CASSPRTTSTDTQYF.

This rearrangement joins TRBV9 to TRBJ1-1; a possible D gene is TRBD1 (6 bases). The CDR3 has 15 residues. Germline-derived CDR1 and CDR2 are SGDLS and YYNGEE. V dropped 4 bases and J dropped 1 base, with 14 bases sitting between them. The CDR3 spells CASSLHPGQNTEAFF. CDR3 bases: TGTGCCAGCAGCCTCCACCCGGGACAGAACACTGAAGCTTTCTTT.

V gene TRBV30 combines with J gene TRBJ1-5; D is unclear. This CDR3 region has 13 residues. Germline V CDR1 and CDR2: GTSNPN, SVGIG (reference sequence). The V end was cut by 0 bases, the J end by 5 bases, with 8 bases between. The chain's CDR3 is CAWSVGPDQPQHF. CDR3 coding DNA: TGTGCCTGGAGTGTTGGACCGGATCAGCCCCAGCATTTT.

The chain uses TRBV5-1 and TRBJ1-4; D gene unclear. V lost 1 base and J lost 2, with 9 bases in between. Looked up from germline, CDR1 is SGHRS and CDR2 is YFSETQ. This CDR3 spans 15 amino acids. The CDR3 sequence: CASSLYSGTNEKLFF. The CDR3 bases are TGCGCCAGCAGCTTGTATTCCGGGACTAATGAAAAACTGTTTTTT.

The chain combines TRBV5-1 with TRBJ2-6; D may be TRBD1 (6 bases). V was pared by 3 bases and J by 1 base, with 20 bases between. This CDR3 region has 19 residues. The germline CDR1 and CDR2 sequences are SGHRS and YFSETQ. In nucleotides, the CDR3 is TGCGCCAGCAGCTCCAAACCGGGACAAAAACTTTCTGGGGCCAACGTCCTGACTTTC. It yields the protein CASSSKPGQKLSGANVLTF.

The chain employs TRBV6-6 and TRBJ2-1, with TRBD2 matching over 11 bases. This CDR3 contains 17 residues. Germline CDR1 and CDR2: MNHNY and SVGAGI (reference sequence). Trimming took 5 bases from V and 7 from J; bases not matched to a gene: 13. CDR3: CASSQSISGGARNEQFF. The CDR3 DNA sequence: TGTGCCAGCAGTCAGTCAATTAGCGGGGGGGCGCGTAATGAGCAGTTCTTC.

The DNA of the CDR3 is TGTGCCAGCAGCTCCCTCCCCTTGACCTACTATGGCTACACCTTC. This codes for CASSSLPLTYYGYTF. The chain employs TRBV9 and TRBJ1-2; D not certain. The CDR3 totals 15 residues. CDR1 SGDLS and CDR2 YYNGEE come from the germline V gene. The V gene lost 4 bases and the J gene lost 3 bases, with 16 bases spanning the gap.

The chain is built from TRBV6-6 and TRBJ1-6; 7 bases map to TRBD1. CDR3 size: 16 residues. Germline V gene sequence: CDR1 MNHNY, CDR2 SVGAGI (reference sequence). Trimming cost V 4 bases and J 10 bases; bases outside gene matches: 13. The DNA of the CDR3 is TGTGCCAGCAGTTCCCCGGCTGACAGGGTTTGGTCACCCCTCCACTTT. Amino acid sequence: CASSSPADRVWSPLHF.

The chain carries TRBV3-1 (or the pseudogene TRBV3-2) and TRBJ1-2; 9 nucleotides line up with TRBD1. V was clipped by 10 bases and J by 6 bases; unmatched bases: 12. Germline values: CDR1 LGHDT, CDR2 YNNKEL (reference sequence). The CDR3 spans 14 residues. CDR3 residues: CATSLVGTGNGYTF. CDR3 nucleotides: TGTGCCACCTCCCTTGTTGGGACAGGGAATGGCTACACCTTC.

With regard to this clone: The same CDR3 is also encoded by other DNA sequences in this sample. V gene TRBV5-1 combines with J gene TRBJ2-3; 12 bases agree with TRBD2. The germline V gene has CDR1 SGHRS and CDR2 YFSETQ. The CDR3 totals 15 residues. V was pared by 4 bases and J by 6 bases, with 6 bases of the junction left unmatched. Here the CDR3 reads CASSRASGGADTQYF. CDR3 bases: TGCGCCAGCAGCCGAGCTAGCGGGGGGGCTGATACGCAGTATTTT.

The chain joins TRBV4-3 to TRBJ1-4; D is ambiguous. The CDR3 spans 13 residues. Trimming took off 6 bases at V and 5 bases at J, with 10 bases between the two ends. The germline CDR1 and CDR2 sequences are LGHNA and YSLEER. The CDR3 region has the DNA TGCGCCAGCAGAGGACTCGGGAATGAAAAACTGTTTTTT. Translating it yields CASRGLGNEKLFF.